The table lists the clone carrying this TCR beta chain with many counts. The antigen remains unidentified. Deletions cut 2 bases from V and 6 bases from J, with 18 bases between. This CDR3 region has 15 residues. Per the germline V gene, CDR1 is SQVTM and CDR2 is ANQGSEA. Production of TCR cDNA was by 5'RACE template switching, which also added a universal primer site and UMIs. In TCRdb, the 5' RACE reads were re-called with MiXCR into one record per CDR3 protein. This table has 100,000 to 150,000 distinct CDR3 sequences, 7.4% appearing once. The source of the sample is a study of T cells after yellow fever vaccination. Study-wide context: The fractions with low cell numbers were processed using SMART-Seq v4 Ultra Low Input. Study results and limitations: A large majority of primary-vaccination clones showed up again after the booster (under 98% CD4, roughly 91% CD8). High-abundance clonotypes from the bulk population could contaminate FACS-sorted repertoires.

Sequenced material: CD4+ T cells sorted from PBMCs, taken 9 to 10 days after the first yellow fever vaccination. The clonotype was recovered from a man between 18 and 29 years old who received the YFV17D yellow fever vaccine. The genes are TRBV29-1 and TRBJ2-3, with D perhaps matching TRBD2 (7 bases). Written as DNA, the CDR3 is TGCAGCGTTGAAACCGGGGGGCATTCGGGGGATACGCAGTATTTT. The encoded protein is CSVETGGHSGDTQYF.